These 32 T cell receptor beta chains originate from one sample sequenced in a study of blood T cell repertoires in COVID-19. Sequencing was performed with immunoSEQ multiplex PCR; in TCRdb, only in-frame clones are kept and a portion is missing. This table has about 250,000 clones, roughly 80% appearing once. Sequencing used PBMCs or T cells enriched from blood (not recorded which). These receptors all come from a man aged 35 to 55 who had been exposed to COVID-19.

V and J are TRBV2 and TRBJ2-5; TRBD2 matches 9 bases. CDR1 and CDR2 (germline): SNHLY, FYNNEI. The junction had 17 bases not matched to a gene; V was cut back by 6 bases and J by 0 bases. The CDR3 sequence is 19 residues long. CDR3: CASRRGGSGSGRYQETQYF. The CDR3 DNA reads TGTGCCAGCAGACGCGGGGGTAGCGGGAGCGGGAGGTACCAAGAGACCCAGTACTTC.

CDR3 in DNA: TGTGCCCTACAGGGGGCGAAGGGTGAAAAACTGTTTTTT. Translating it yields CALQGAKGEKLFF. The gene calls are TRBV30 and TRBJ1-4, with 9 bases identical to TRBD1. The CDR3 loop spans 13 amino acids. J gave up 7 bases and V 8 bases, and 8 bases lay outside the gene matches. Germline V gives CDR1 GTSNPN, CDR2 SVGIG (reference sequence). The full variable domain, its missing parts supplied by reference TRBV30 and TRBJ1-4, is SQTIHQWPATLVQPVGSPLSLECTVEGTSNPNLYWYRQAAGRGLQLLFYSVGIGQISSEVPQNLSASRPQDRQFILSSKKLLLSDSGFYLCALQGAKGEKLFFGSGTQLSVL.

This clone showed up just once. V usage is TRBV18 and J usage is TRBJ2-2; 9 bases line up with TRBD2. Trimming removed 2 bases from V and 5 bases from J; junction bases left unmatched: 3. Germline CDR1 KGHSH, CDR2 LQKENI. CDR3 length: 15 residues. CDR3 coding DNA: TGTGCCAGCTCACCAGGACTAGCGAGAACCGGGGAGCTGTTTTTT. Amino acids: CASSPGLARTGELFF.

In DNA, the CDR3 is TGTGCCATCAGTGAGTCGCAGGGACTAGCGGCGATGCGCAATGAGCAGTTCTTC. It translates to CAISESQGLAAMRNEQFF. The rearrangement links TRBV10-3 to TRBJ2-1; 11 bases match TRBD2. The V gene's germline CDR1 is ENHRY and CDR2 SYGVKD. This CDR3 is 18 amino acids long. Unmatched junction bases numbered 10, after V lost 0 bases and J lost 6 bases.

The rearrangement joins TRBV5-1 to TRBJ2-3; TRBD1 is a possible D gene (6 bases). The CDR3 totals 15 residues. From germline, CDR1 is SGHRS and CDR2 YFSETQ. Trimming left V 2 bases short and J 2 bases short, with 12 bases between. The CDR3 sequence is CASSLTTGYTDTQYF. The CDR3 nucleotides are TGCGCCAGCAGCTTAACGACAGGTTACACAGATACGCAGTATTTT.

The chain joins TRBV4-1 to TRBJ2-2; TRBD2 is a possible D gene (5 bases). The CDR3 length is 15 residues. Germline loops: CDR1 MGHRA, CDR2 YSYEKL. V was pared by 0 bases and J by 4 bases, with 9 bases between. The CDR3 nucleotides are TGCGCCAGCAGCCAAGATAGAGGGCCCACCGGGGAGCTGTTTTTT. It translates to CASSQDRGPTGELFF.

The chain couples TRBV7-9 to TRBJ1-2; 7 bases are shared with TRBD1. Germline CDR1 and CDR2: SEHNR and FQNEAQ (reference sequence). V gave up 3 bases and J gave up 5 bases; unmatched junction bases: 12. CDR3 size: 16 residues. The CDR3 region is CASSLDLGQETYGYTF. CDR3 coding DNA: TGTGCCAGCAGCTTGGACCTTGGACAGGAAACGTATGGCTACACCTTC.

The rearrangement links TRBV30 to TRBJ2-7, with a possible D match to TRBD1 (5 bases). The CDR3 runs 11 residues. CDR1 is GTSNPN, CDR2 SVGIG, per germline (reference sequence). Trimming shortened V by 4 bases and J by 2 bases, and 6 bases separated the two germline ends. The CDR3 protein is CAWKGTYEQYF. The DNA of the CDR3 is TGTGCCTGGAAGGGGACCTACGAGCAGTACTTC.

The chain uses TRBV24-1 and TRBJ1-6; the D is unclear. Germline-derived CDR1 and CDR2 are KGHDR and SFDVKD. The CDR3 loop spans 13 amino acids. Between the trimmed V and J ends, which lost 10 bases and 9 bases, there was a span of 15 bases. The CDR3 bases are TGTGCCACTAGCGAGAGTGGCGGTTCACCCCTCCACTTT. Translating it yields CATSESGGSPLHF.

The chain recombines TRBV30 with TRBJ1-1; 8 bases are a match to TRBD1. Germline V lookup: CDR1 GTSNPN, CDR2 SVGIG (reference sequence). The V and J ends lost 5 bases and 4 bases, in that order; junction bases with no gene match: 6. The CDR3 has 13 amino acids. This CDR3 reads CAWGGDRGTEAFF. CDR3 sequence (DNA): TGTGCCTGGGGGGGCGACAGGGGCACTGAAGCTTTCTTT.

The chain carries TRBV5-6 and TRBJ2-7, with TRBD2 as a possible D gene (6 bases). Looked up from germline, CDR1 is SGHDT and CDR2 is YYEEEE. Trimming pared 6 bases from V and 3 bases from J, leaving 13 bases between. This CDR3 comprises 13 residues. The DNA of the CDR3 is TGTGCCAGCACCAGACTAGGTAACTACGAGCAGTACTTC. It codes for CASTRLGNYEQYF. The variable domain in full, with the rest retrieved from reference TRBV5-6 and TRBJ2-7, is DAGVTQSPTHLIKTRGQQVTLRCSPKSGHDTVSWYQQALGQGPQFIFQYYEEEERQRGNFPDRFSGHQFPNYSSELNVNALLLGDSALYLCASTRLGNYEQYFGPGTRLTVT.

The chain carries TRBV2 and TRBJ1-2; 8 positions match TRBD1. V gave up 6 bases and J gave up 7 bases; unmatched junction bases: 10. The V gene's germline CDR1 is SNHLY and CDR2 FYNNEI. The CDR3 has 14 amino acids. The CDR3 protein is CASSPDREVVGYTF. CDR3 nucleotide sequence: TGTGCCAGCAGCCCGGACAGGGAAGTTGTTGGCTACACCTTC.

This clone has only a few counts. The chain has TRBV30 and TRBJ2-3; 9 nucleotides agree with TRBD2. Germline V gene data show CDR1 as GTSNPN and CDR2 as SVGIG (reference sequence). J was trimmed by 3 bases and V by 1 base; bases with no gene match: 2. The CDR3 contains 14 residues. CDR3 sequence (DNA): TGTGCCTGGAGTGCCAGCGGGAGGACAGATACGCAGTATTTT. This encodes CAWSASGRTDTQYF.

This chain joins TRBV12-3 or TRBV12-4 and TRBJ1-1; D gene ambiguous. This CDR3 has 13 amino acids. V dropped 8 bases and J dropped 6 bases, with 16 bases sitting between them. CDR3 in DNA: TGTGCCAGCCAACTCGGAGGGTTAGCTGAAGCTTTCTTT. As protein: CASQLGGLAEAFF.

This clone turned up a few times. V gene TRBV4-2 combines with J gene TRBJ2-7; TRBD1 agrees at 12 bases. J was trimmed by 7 bases and V by 5 bases; bases with no gene match: 6. The CDR3 sequence is 14 residues long. Germline CDR1 and CDR2: LGHNA and YNFKEQ. In DNA form, the CDR3 reads TGTGCCAGCAGCATGGGACAGGGGGCGGAAGAGCAGTACTTC. Translating it yields CASSMGQGAEEQYF.

The chain combines TRBV30 with TRBJ1-4; D call uncertain. The V end was cut by 1 base, the J end by 7 bases, with 7 bases between. Germline CDR1 reads GTSNPN; CDR2 reads SVGIG (reference sequence). This CDR3 contains 12 residues. CDR3 amino acids: CAWSGSGEKLFF. In nucleotides, the CDR3 is TGTGCCTGGAGTGGGTCCGGTGAAAAACTGTTTTTT.

This rearrangement joins TRBV6-5 to TRBJ2-5, with TRBD1 matching over 9 bases. V lost 7 bases and J lost 5; bases outside the gene matches: 11. The CDR3 has 15 amino acids. CDR1 MNHEY and CDR2 SVGAGI come from the germline V gene. CDR3 DNA sequence: TGTGCCAGCACTGGACAGGGGCGCAAGTGGGAGACCCAGTACTTC. Translation gives CASTGQGRKWETQYF.

The chain is built from TRBV10-3 and TRBJ1-1, with D maybe TRBD1 (6 bases). Germline V gene data show CDR1 as ENHRY and CDR2 as SYGVKD. Trimming cost V 0 bases and J 1 base, with 9 bases left between them. CDR3 length: 15 amino acids. CDR3 in DNA: TGTGCCATCAGTGAGTCAGTGGGGGCGAACACTGAAGCTTTCTTT. It codes for CAISESVGANTEAFF.

The chain carries TRBV25-1 and TRBJ1-2, with D tentatively TRBD1 (6 bases). The length of the CDR3 is 15 residues. From germline, CDR1 is MGHDK and CDR2 SYGVNS. The germline V and J ends were trimmed by 4 bases and 7 bases, with 19 bases remaining between them. The CDR3 DNA follows: TGTGCCAGCAGTGGACTCAGGGGTCTGGATTCTGGCTACACCTTC. Protein: CASSGLRGLDSGYTF.

V gene TRBV30 combines with J gene TRBJ2-6; maybe TRBD2 (6 bases). This CDR3 region has 15 residues. Between the trimmed V and J ends, which lost 4 bases and 4 bases, there was a span of 14 bases. Per the germline V gene, CDR1 is GTSNPN and CDR2 is SVGIG (reference sequence). This CDR3 reads CAWNTGAGGANVLTF. In nucleotides, the CDR3 is TGTGCCTGGAATACGGGAGCTGGCGGGGCCAACGTCCTGACTTTC.

The genes are TRBV2 and TRBJ2-7; TRBD2 is a possible D gene (6 bases). CDR1 is SNHLY and CDR2 is FYNNEI in the germline V gene. The CDR3 covers 11 residues. Trimming took 7 bases from V and 4 from J, leaving 8 bases between them. CDR3 loop: CASMGGYEQYF. CDR3 in DNA: TGTGCCAGCATGGGAGGATACGAGCAGTACTTC.

This chain joins TRBV15 and TRBJ1-4; the D gene is possibly TRBD1 (6 bases). Looked up from germline, CDR1 is LNHNV and CDR2 is YYDKDF (reference sequence). V shed 0 bases and J shed 10 bases, with 15 bases lying between them. This CDR3 is 15 amino acids long. The CDR3 sequence is CATSREYRDSRKLFF. In DNA form, the CDR3 reads TGTGCCACCAGCAGAGAATACAGGGATTCGCGAAAACTGTTTTTT.

The gene calls are TRBV3-1 (or the pseudogene TRBV3-2) and TRBJ2-7; TRBD2 agrees at 9 bases. Trimming at V came to 5 bases and at J to 7 bases, leaving 15 bases not matched to a gene. Germline V gives CDR1 LGHDT, CDR2 YNNKEL (reference sequence). There are 16 residues in the CDR3. The CDR3 protein is CASSATSGSFTGEQYF. The DNA for the CDR3 is TGTGCCAGCAGCGCGACTAGCGGAAGTTTTACGGGGGAGCAGTACTTC.

V is TRBV10-3 and J is TRBJ2-3; D is undetermined. The CDR3 extends over 11 amino acids. Trimming cost V 4 bases and J 3 bases, with 2 bases left between them. Germline V gene lookup returns CDR1 ENHRY and CDR2 SYGVKD. This CDR3 is CAISATDTQYF. Here the CDR3 DNA reads TGTGCCATCAGTGCGACAGATACGCAGTATTTT.

The V gene is TRBV2, the J gene TRBJ2-7; D might be TRBD2 (6 bases). The CDR3 spans 15 residues. Germline lookup yields CDR1 SNHLY and CDR2 FYNNEI. V was shortened by 6 bases and J by 3 bases, with 18 bases between the two germline ends. The CDR3 coding sequence is TGTGCCAGCAGGAACCCGTTCGGGGGACGCTACGAGCAGTACTTC. This gives the protein CASRNPFGGRYEQYF. Together with reference TRBV2 and TRBJ2-7, the CDR3 gives the full variable domain: EPEVTQTPSHQVTQMGQEVILRCVPISNHLYFYWYRQILGQKVEFLVSFYNNEISEKSEIFDDQFSVERPDGSNFTLKIRSTKLEDSAMYFCASRNPFGGRYEQYFGPGTRLTVT.

This clone showed up just a few times. The CDR3 DNA is TGTGCCAGCAGTTTATTAATAGCGGGGCCAGATACGCAGTATTTT. Protein product: CASSLLIAGPDTQYF. This chain uses TRBV27 with TRBJ2-3; 8 bases align to TRBD2. The CDR3 loop spans 15 amino acids. With V trimmed by 1 base and J by 4 bases, 4 bases remained unmatched. The germline gives CDR1 MNHEY, CDR2 SMNVEV (reference sequence).

The V call is TRBV19, the J call TRBJ1-3; D is unclear. This CDR3 has 12 residues. Germline-derived CDR1 and CDR2 are LNHDA and SQIVND (reference sequence). V lost 7 bases and J lost 0, with 4 bases in between. The CDR3 DNA reads as TGTGCCAGTATGAGCTCTGGAAACACCATATATTTT. It translates to CASMSSGNTIYF. Using reference TRBV19 and TRBJ1-3 for the parts outside the CDR3, the full variable domain is DGGITQSPKYLFRKEGQNVTLSCEQNLNHDAMYWYRQDPGQGLRLIYYSQIVNDFQKGDIAEGYSVSREKKESFPLTVTSAQKNPTAFYLCASMSSGNTIYFGEGSWLTVV.

The CDR3 spells CASSQYSSGSLNIQYF. In DNA, the CDR3 is TGCGCCAGCAGCCAATATTCTAGCGGGAGCCTAAACATTCAGTACTTC. J is TRBJ2-4 and V is TRBV4-1, with 10 bases fitting TRBD2. This CDR3 comprises 16 residues. V was clipped by 2 bases and J by 6 bases; unmatched bases: 7. Germline V lookup: CDR1 MGHRA, CDR2 YSYEKL.

V gene TRBV2 combines with J gene TRBJ1-6; 8 bases agree with TRBD1. There are 16 residues in the CDR3. Unmatched junction bases numbered 13, after V lost 5 bases and J lost 10 bases. Looked up from germline, CDR1 is SNHLY and CDR2 is FYNNEI. The CDR3 coding sequence is TGTGCCAGCAGTACCGACCGGGACAGGCGAAGCTCACCCCTCCACTTT. Residues: CASSTDRDRRSSPLHF.

V is TRBV9 and J is TRBJ2-5, with 7 positions matching TRBD1. V was clipped by 3 bases and J by 2 bases; unmatched bases: 7. This CDR3 is 15 amino acids long. The germline CDR1 and CDR2 sequences are SGDLS and YYNGEE. The CDR3: CASSDDQGDQETQYF. The CDR3 region has the DNA TGTGCCAGCAGCGACGATCAGGGGGATCAAGAGACCCAGTACTTC.

The table lists this clone with a count of one. The chain links TRBV6-5 to TRBJ1-1, with a weak D call TRBD1 (5 bases). Germline values: CDR1 MNHEY, CDR2 SVGAGI. CDR3 length: 15 residues. Trimming removed 2 bases at V and 1 base at J, with 11 bases between. CDR3 sequence reads: CASSYAGGGNTEAFF. In DNA form, the CDR3 reads TGTGCCAGCAGTTACGCGGGCGGGGGGAACACTGAAGCTTTCTTT.

This chain uses TRBV18 with TRBJ2-2; 9 positions match TRBD1. The V segment lost 5 bases and the J segment 4 bases; nucleotides outside the gene matches: 11. The CDR3 loop spans 17 amino acids. From germline, CDR1 is KGHSH and CDR2 LQKENI. The CDR3 sequence is CASSRLSGTGSTGELFF. CDR3 sequence (DNA): TGTGCCAGCTCAAGACTTTCCGGGACAGGGAGCACCGGGGAGCTGTTTTTT.